The 25 T cell receptor beta chains listed next were all sequenced from one sample in a study of T cells in Graves' hyperthyroidism and ophthalmopathy. Amplified TCR beta CDR3 regions derived from RNA transcripts. Researchers ran a first-round RT-PCR on the TCR CDR3 using the HTBI primer set. TCRdb redid the calling of the multiplex PCR reads with MiXCR, one entry per CDR3 protein. The repertoire holds 330,000 or so distinct CDR3 sequences, with roughly 19% as singletons. Material for sequencing was blood. The receptors originated from a man in his forties or fifties with Graves' ophthalmopathy.

In this sample, this clonotype turned up many times. The V gene is TRBV7-3, the J gene TRBJ2-2; a possible D gene is TRBD2 (6 bases). Germline V CDR1 and CDR2: SGHTA, FQGTGA. V lost 5 bases and J 6 bases, leaving 19 bases between the germline ends. The CDR3 runs 16 residues. The CDR3 sequence: CASSQQGGPVPGELFF. The CDR3 nucleotides read TGTGCCAGCAGCCAACAAGGAGGGCCAGTCCCCGGGGAGCTGTTTTTT.

CDR3 in amino acids: CASSVTGYQPQHF. In DNA form, the CDR3 reads TGTGCCAGCAGCGTAACAGGGTATCAGCCCCAGCATTTT. V usage is TRBV11-2 and J usage is TRBJ1-5; D might be TRBD1 (6 bases). Germline CDR1 reads SGHAT; CDR2 reads FQNNGV. V was pared by 5 bases and J by 5 bases, with 10 bases between. The CDR3 covers 13 residues.

This chain joins TRBV5-1 and TRBJ2-7, with TRBD1 matching over 7 bases. The CDR3 runs to 14 residues. V shed 1 base and J 6 bases; nucleotides not matched to a gene: 7. CDR1 and CDR2 from the germline V gene are SGHRS and YFSETQ. CDR3 sequence: CASSLMQGVGEQYF. In DNA, the CDR3 is TGCGCCAGCAGCTTGATGCAGGGGGTAGGCGAGCAGTACTTC.

This clonotype was recorded at least ten times. The chain joins TRBV24-1 to TRBJ1-5, with 9 bases matching TRBD1. The CDR3 consists of 15 residues. Looked up from germline, CDR1 is KGHDR and CDR2 is SFDVKD. Trimming at V came to 3 bases and at J to 7 bases, leaving 6 bases not matched to a gene. The CDR3 spells CATSDHGTGNQPQHF. The CDR3 bases are TGTGCCACCAGTGATCACGGGACAGGGAACCAGCCCCAGCATTTT.

This clonotype was seen repeatedly, ten times or more. The chain employs TRBV11-2 and TRBJ1-2; 7 bases fit TRBD1. CDR1 and CDR2 from the germline V gene are SGHAT and FQNNGV. Losses at the gene ends were 4 bases for V and 2 bases for J; bases not matched to a gene: 4. The CDR3 length is 14 residues. CDR3 DNA: TGTGCCAGCAGCTCAAAGACAGGGAACTATGGCTACACCTTC. Protein product: CASSSKTGNYGYTF.

The V gene is TRBV5-1, the J gene TRBJ1-1, with D maybe TRBD1 (6 bases). Trimming removed 4 bases at V and 0 bases at J, with 13 bases between. There are 15 residues in the CDR3. Germline lookup yields CDR1 SGHRS and CDR2 YFSETQ. The CDR3 bases are TGCGCCAGCAGCCCCTTGCGGGACATGAACACTGAAGCTTTCTTT. Translating gives CASSPLRDMNTEAFF. The full variable domain, completed using reference TRBV5-1 and TRBJ1-1, is KAGVTQTPRYLIKTRGQQVTLSCSPISGHRSVSWYQQTPGQGLQFLFEYFSETQRNKGNFPGRFSGRQFSNSRSEMNVSTLELGDSALYLCASSPLRDMNTEAFFGQGTRLTVV.

This clonotype was seen only a few times. The gene calls are TRBV28 and TRBJ2-2; D may be TRBD1 or TRBD2 (7 bases each). Looked up from germline, CDR1 is MDHEN and CDR2 is SYDVKM. Trimming took off 10 bases at V and 0 bases at J, with 18 bases between the two ends. CDR3 length: 16 amino acids. This CDR3 is CATLGEGAANTGELFF. CDR3 DNA: TGTGCCACCCTGGGGGAGGGGGCGGCGAACACCGGGGAGCTGTTTTTT.

The CDR3 nucleotides are TGTGCCAGCAGTTTCTCGCAAGATTCACCCCTCCACTTT. This codes for CASSFSQDSPLHF. The chain links TRBV28 to TRBJ1-6; no clear D gene. Trimming removed 3 bases at V and 8 bases at J, with 8 bases between. CDR3 length equals 13 residues. In germline, CDR1 is MDHEN, CDR2 SYDVKM.

Ten or more counts support this clonotype. J is TRBJ2-7 and V is TRBV20-1, with 9 bases lining up with TRBD1. Per the germline V gene, CDR1 is DFQATT and CDR2 is SNEGSKA (reference sequence). Germline trimming cut 6 bases from V and 3 bases from J; bases unmatched to any gene: 6. This CDR3 has 13 amino acids. CDR3 in DNA: TGCAGTGCCCTTCCGGGACAGGGCTACGAGCAGTACTTC. Translation gives CSALPGQGYEQYF.

With respect to this clonotype: Since a much larger clone is just one base distant, this may be a read error. The chain recombines TRBV11-1 with TRBJ2-1, with D maybe TRBD2 (5 bases). Germline CDR1 is SGHAT and CDR2 is FQDESV (reference sequence). This CDR3 contains 13 residues. CDR3 sequence (DNA): TGTGTCAGCAGCTTAGTGTACGAGGGAGAGCAGTTCTTC. It is translated as CVSSLVYEGEQFF.

CDR3 loop: CASSVAMAGGPGDTQYF. CDR3 DNA: TGTGCCAGCAGCGTAGCTATGGCGGGAGGGCCAGGAGATACGCAGTATTTT. The genes are TRBV9 and TRBJ2-3; 9 nucleotides agree with TRBD2. The CDR3 loop spans 17 amino acids. Trimming at V came to 0 bases and at J to 5 bases, leaving 10 bases not matched to a gene. Germline V gene sequence: CDR1 SGDLS, CDR2 YYNGEE.

Details on this clonotype: The final CDR3 position lacks the conserved phenylalanine or tryptophan, pointing to a likely read error. The V and J genes are TRBV6-1 and TRBJ1-1; D gene unclear. Germline CDR1 and CDR2: MNHNS and SASEGT. The V end lost 6 bases, the J end lost 1 base, and 6 bases lay between the germline ends. The CDR3 length is 12 residues. The CDR3 nucleotides are TGTGCCAGCAGACTGGGGAACACTGAAGCTTTCCTT. It yields the protein CASRLGNTEAFL.

The chain recombines TRBV15 with TRBJ1-4; no clear D gene. The CDR3 runs to 14 residues. Germline CDR1 and CDR2: LNHNV and YYDKDF (reference sequence). The V gene lost 0 bases and the J gene lost 10 bases, with 12 bases spanning the gap. The CDR3 DNA follows: TGTGCCACCAGCAGAGAGCCCGTCAACGGAAAACTGTTTTTT. It codes for CATSREPVNGKLFF.

Points on this clonotype: This could be a read error, since a much larger clone is one nucleotide away. This chain uses TRBV28 with TRBJ2-2, with D possibly matching TRBD1 (5 bases). V was shortened by 3 bases and J by 3 bases, with 8 bases between the two germline ends. This CDR3 contains 14 residues. The germline CDR1 and CDR2 sequences are MDHEN and SYDVKM. The CDR3 DNA reads as TGTGCCAGCAGTTTGGGGCCATACACCGGGGAGCTGTTTTTT. It encodes CASSLGPYTGELFF.

This clonotype was found a few times. The chain recombines TRBV6-1 with TRBJ1-1; D remains unclear. The CDR3 totals 12 residues. From germline, CDR1 is MNHNS and CDR2 SASEGT. The germline V and J ends were trimmed by 7 bases and 0 bases, with 6 bases remaining between them. The DNA for the CDR3 is TGTGCCAGCAACACCTTGAACACTGAAGCTTTCTTT. It encodes CASNTLNTEAFF.

This clonotype was seen a handful of times. The chain couples TRBV7-2 to TRBJ2-5; 7 nucleotides match TRBD1. Per germline, CDR1 SGHTA and CDR2 FQGNSA. The CDR3 extends over 11 amino acids. The V and J ends lost 5 bases and 13 bases, in that order; junction bases with no gene match: 7. The CDR3 spells CASSPDRVGYF. The DNA for the CDR3 is TGTGCCAGCAGCCCAGACAGGGTTGGGTACTTC.

This clonotype was seen only a few times. V usage is TRBV5-1 and J usage is TRBJ2-5, with D possibly TRBD2 on 6 matching bases. V lost 4 bases and J lost 2, with 15 bases in between. From germline, CDR1 is SGHRS and CDR2 YFSETQ. The CDR3 is made up of 15 amino acids. This chain's CDR3 is CASSGVTGVQETQYF. The CDR3 DNA is TGCGCCAGCAGCGGAGTGACGGGGGTACAAGAGACCCAGTACTTC.

There are many counts of this clonotype. The chain recombines TRBV6-1 with TRBJ2-7; 7 bases align to TRBD1. The germline CDR1 and CDR2 sequences are MNHNS and SASEGT. After removal of 5 bases from V and 2 bases from J, the junction contained 6 bases not matched to a gene. The CDR3 contains 14 residues. CDR3 sequence: CASSHDRVTYEQYF. For the CDR3, the DNA is TGTGCCAGCAGTCACGACAGGGTCACCTACGAGCAGTACTTC.

V gene TRBV4-1 combines with J gene TRBJ2-1, with unresolved D. The germline V gene has CDR1 MGHRA and CDR2 YSYEKL. There are 15 residues in the CDR3. The V and J ends lost 0 bases and 9 bases respectively, with 15 bases between them. CDR3 DNA: TGCGCCAGCAGCCAAGATGGGTTCGGAGACGGTGAGCAGTTCTTC. This translates into CASSQDGFGDGEQFF.

At least ten counts were recorded for this clonotype. The V gene is TRBV30, the J gene TRBJ2-2, with D perhaps TRBD1 (6 bases). The CDR3 runs 14 residues. Trimming left V 2 bases short and J 7 bases short, with 14 bases between. CDR1 GTSNPN and CDR2 SVGIG come from the germline V gene (reference sequence). As DNA, the CDR3 is TGTGCCTGGAGTAAGACAGGTGTGAGCGGGGAGCTGTTTTTT. It codes for CAWSKTGVSGELFF. The full variable domain, its missing parts supplied by reference TRBV30 and TRBJ2-2, is SQTIHQWPATLVQPVGSPLSLECTVEGTSNPNLYWYRQAAGRGLQLLFYSVGIGQISSEVPQNLSASRPQDRQFILSSKKLLLSDSGFYLCAWSKTGVSGELFFGEGSRLTVL.

This clonotype was seen repeatedly, ten times or more. The rearrangement links TRBV28 to TRBJ2-7, with TRBD1 matching 7 bases. The length of the CDR3 is 13 residues. Germline trimming cut 10 bases from V and 1 base from J; bases unmatched to any gene: 7. The germline V gene has CDR1 MDHEN and CDR2 SYDVKM. CDR3 residues: CATQPGQSYEQYF. CDR3 nucleotides: TGTGCCACCCAACCGGGACAGTCCTACGAGCAGTACTTC.

The chain has TRBV7-2 and TRBJ1-1, with 7 positions matching TRBD1. The length of the CDR3 is 15 residues. V dropped 3 bases and J dropped 5; count of bases not matched to a gene: 9. The germline V gene has CDR1 SGHTA and CDR2 FQGNSA. The CDR3 nucleotides are TGTGCCAGCAGCTTTTGGGAGGGGGCGCGGACTGAAGCTTTCTTT. Translated: CASSFWEGARTEAFF.

This clonotype was recorded many times. This chain uses TRBV7-9 with TRBJ2-7; tentative D call: TRBD2 (6 bases). Germline V CDR1 and CDR2: SEHNR, FQNEAQ (reference sequence). CDR3 size: 14 residues. Trimming took 5 bases from V and 6 from J, leaving 17 bases between them. The CDR3 DNA reads as TGTGCCAGCAGCCCGTCCGGACTACCCTCCGAGCAGTACTTC. Residues: CASSPSGLPSEQYF.

V gene TRBV20-1 combines with J gene TRBJ2-1, with TRBD1 as a possible D gene (6 bases). Trimming shortened V by 6 bases and J by 1 base, and 10 bases separated the two germline ends. Per germline, CDR1 DFQATT and CDR2 SNEGSKA (reference sequence). This CDR3 has 13 amino acids. CDR3 residues: CSAQGQSYNEQFF. The CDR3 nucleotides are TGCAGTGCCCAGGGGCAATCCTACAATGAGCAGTTCTTC.

This clonotype was counted many times. This chain joins TRBV2 and TRBJ2-1; 14 bases align to TRBD2. Germline-derived CDR1 and CDR2 are SNHLY and FYNNEI. The trim removed 4 bases at V and 8 bases at J, leaving 4 bases unmatched. The CDR3 contains 15 residues. The CDR3 sequence is CASSGLAGGRDEQFF. DNA of the CDR3: TGTGCCAGCAGTGGACTAGCGGGAGGGCGGGATGAGCAGTTCTTC.